This record concerns one T cell receptor (beta chain) sequence. Documented time point: pretreatment peripheral blood. Profiled with immunoSEQ multiplex PCR; TCRdb holds only in-frame clones, not every one. The table lists 49,000 or so clones, around 84% of them singletons, with 20% to 25% in the top ten. This sample stems from a study of PD-L1 blockade in urothelial cancer. The starting material was PBMCs, obtained around atezolizumab (anti-PD-L1) treatment. This clonotype was obtained from a man aged 60 to 69 with urothelial cancer.

Here the CDR3 DNA reads TGCGCCAGCAGCTTCGGGACAGGAACCTCCGAGCAGTACTTC. It is translated as CASSFGTGTSEQYF. This chain uses TRBV5-1 with TRBJ2-7; TRBD1 agrees at 8 bases. CDR1 SGHRS and CDR2 YFSETQ come from the germline V gene. J gave up 6 bases and V 2 bases, and 7 bases lay outside the gene matches. This CDR3 spans 14 amino acids.